Listed below are T cell receptor beta chains from one sample, sequenced in a study of T-cell memory formation after mild COVID-19. Each CDR3 protein is one row after TCRdb ran MiXCR on the 5' RACE reads. Here the sample spans around 50,000 distinct CDR3 sequences, 27% being singletons. Sequencing was done on a sample of PBMCs or a T cell subset sorted from them (not recorded which). Source of these receptors: a man between 18 and 35 years old who had mild COVID-19 (a few samples of this study predate the infection). Cell type and time point are not known. The CDR3 runs from the conserved cysteine through the conserved F or W. The D gene is left open where the match is weak. Size is stated for part of the rows, as once, few or many counts, or as a class when the clone is expanded.

D: TRBD2; V: TRBV4-2; size: .; J: TRBJ2-3; DNA: TGTGCCAGCAGCCAAACTCGCGGGGGACTAGCGGCCTCAGATACGCAGTATTTT; CDR3: CASSQTRGGLAASDTQYF
D: .; V: TRBV27; size: .; J: TRBJ1-4; DNA: TGTGCCAGCAGCCCCAATTCAGCAACTAATGAAAAACTGTTTTTT; CDR3: CASSPNSATNEKLFF
D: TRBD2; V: TRBV12-3/TRBV12-4; size: .; J: TRBJ2-3; DNA: TGTGCCAGCAGTTTAGGCGGGGGGGCCCCAGATACGCAGTATTTT; CDR3: CASSLGGGAPDTQYF
D: TRBD2; V: TRBV4-1; size: .; J: TRBJ2-3; DNA: TGCGCCAGCAGCCAAGTTAGCGGGGGGTACACAGATACGCAGTATTTT; CDR3: CASSQVSGGYTDTQYF
D: .; V: TRBV7-2; size: .; J: TRBJ2-5; DNA: TGTGCCAGCAGCTTAGGTCTCGTGGGGCCCATCCAAGAGACCCAGTACTTC; CDR3: CASSLGLVGPIQETQYF
D: TRBD1; V: TRBV12-3/TRBV12-4; size: .; J: TRBJ2-1; DNA: TGTGCCAGCACCCAGCTCTTTGTTGCTGGCAGGGGGATCGATGAGCAGTTCTTC; CDR3: CASTQLFVAGRGIDEQFF
D: .; V: TRBV10-3; size: .; J: TRBJ2-5; DNA: TGTGCCATCAGTGAGGGTATGGGTCCCGACCAAGAGACCCAGTACTTC; CDR3: CAISEGMGPDQETQYF
D: .; V: TRBV20-1; size: few; J: TRBJ2-7; DNA: TGCAGTGCTAGATACAGGGCCTACGAGCAGTACTTC; CDR3: CSARYRAYEQYF
D: TRBD1; V: TRBV5-6; size: hyperexpanded; J: TRBJ2-1; DNA: TGTGCCAGCAGCCCGCCGGGACAGCACAATGAGCAGTTCTTC; CDR3: CASSPPGQHNEQFF
D: TRBD2; V: TRBV29-1; size: few; J: TRBJ2-1; DNA: TGCAGCCCTAGACTAGCGGGGGCCGGGAATGAGCAGTTCTTC; CDR3: CSPRLAGAGNEQFF
D: TRBD2; V: TRBV6-2/TRBV6-3; size: many; J: TRBJ2-3; DNA: TGTGCCAGCAGTTCCAGCGGGGGCCCGCAGTATTTT; CDR3: CASSSSGGPQYF
D: .; V: TRBV7-6; size: few; J: TRBJ1-4; DNA: TGTGCCAGCAGTGAAGGGAGCAATAATGAAAAACTGTTTTTT; CDR3: CASSEGSNNEKLFF
D: .; V: TRBV29-1; size: .; J: TRBJ2-1; DNA: TGCAGCGTTGAGGTCGCATACAATGAGCAGTTCTTC; CDR3: CSVEVAYNEQFF
D: .; V: TRBV4-3; size: .; J: TRBJ1-2; DNA: TGCGCCAGCAGCCAAGAGTGGGGGCCGAGTCAGGACTATGGCTACACCTTC; CDR3: CASSQEWGPSQDYGYTF
D: .; V: TRBV30; size: .; J: TRBJ2-1; DNA: TGTGCCCAGACTAGATCCTACAATGAGCAGTTCTTC; CDR3: CAQTRSYNEQFF
D: TRBD1; V: TRBV5-1; size: .; J: TRBJ1-2; DNA: TGCGCCAGCAGCAGGACAGGAGACTATGGCTACACCTTC; CDR3: CASSRTGDYGYTF
D: .; V: TRBV6-5; size: few; J: TRBJ2-1; DNA: TGTGCCAGCAGTTACTCCGCACAGGCCAATGAGCAGTTCTTC; CDR3: CASSYSAQANEQFF
D: TRBD2; V: TRBV15; size: few; J: TRBJ2-3; DNA: TGTGCCACCAGCAGAGAGCGGGGGGGCCCAGATACGCAGTATTTT; CDR3: CATSRERGGPDTQYF
D: TRBD1; V: TRBV20-1; size: .; J: TRBJ1-1; DNA: TGCAGTGCTGAGACAGGGTTGAACACTGAAGCTTTCTTT; CDR3: CSAETGLNTEAFF
D: TRBD1; V: TRBV7-2; size: .; J: TRBJ2-1; DNA: TGTGCCAGCAGCACGGGACAGGGGGCTTACAATGAGCAGTTCTTC; CDR3: CASSTGQGAYNEQFF
D: .; V: TRBV6-2/TRBV6-3; size: few; J: TRBJ2-2; DNA: TGTGCCAGCAGTTACGCTAACACCGGGGAGCTGTTTTTT; CDR3: CASSYANTGELFF